Listed below are T cell receptor beta chains from one sample, sequenced in a study of cytomegalovirus exposure and HLA in healthy donors. TCRdb's table, derived via immunoSEQ multiplex PCR, lists solely in-frame clones and lacks some. The sample carries approximately 150,000 clones, under 75% recorded once. Sequencing was done on a sample of PBMCs. Source of these receptors: a woman between 55 and 75 years old in good health and CMV-seropositive. Both conserved end residues are part of each CDR3. The D gene is left open where the match is weak. Size tells how often a clone was seen (once, few, many) or the class of an expanded clone, and some rows leave it out.

TRBV5-1	TRBJ2-5	NA	NA	TGCGCCAGCAGCGACCCGGGCGGGGCCCAGTACTTC	CASSDPGGAQYF
TRBV5-1	TRBJ2-7	NA	few	TGCGCCAGCAGCTTAAGGAGCAGGGGGGAGCGCTCCTACGAGCAGTACTTC	CASSLRSRGERSYEQYF
TRBV27	TRBJ2-5	TRBD2	once	TGTGCCAGCAGTTTATTGGGTAGCGGGCAAGAGACCCAGTACTTC	CASSLLGSGQETQYF
TRBV29-1	TRBJ2-1	TRBD2	NA	TGCAGCGTTGACAGTCTAGCGGGACATGAGCAGTTCTTC	CSVDSLAGHEQFF
TRBV5-1	TRBJ1-1	NA	NA	TGCGCCAGCAGCCCCGGTCCGCTCACTGAAGATTTCTTT	CASSPGPLTEDFF
TRBV2	TRBJ2-3	NA	NA	TGTGCCAGCAACCTTGACAGAACAGATACGCAGTATTTT	CASNLDRTDTQYF
TRBV1	TRBJ2-7	NA	few	TGCACCAGCAGCCCGAACCGTCGGACAGGGGGTGACTACGAGCAGTACTTC	CTSSPNRRTGGDYEQYF
TRBV28	TRBJ1-2	NA	NA	TGTGCCAGCCGCGGGACGGTCGACTATGGCTACACCTTC	CASRGTVDYGYTF
TRBV10-3	TRBJ1-6	NA	few	TGTGCCATCAGTGGTCAGGGGAATAATTCACCCCTCCACTTT	CAISGQGNNSPLHF
TRBV5-8	TRBJ2-5	NA	NA	TGTGCCAGCGGTTCAGGGATAATACAAGAGACCCAGTACTTC	CASGSGIIQETQYF
TRBV30	TRBJ2-7	TRBD2	NA	TGTGCCTTGACTAGCGGGTGGCACGAGCAGTACTTC	CALTSGWHEQYF
TRBV11-2	TRBJ2-1	NA	NA	TGTGCCAGCAGCTTAGGGTACCGCCAGGTTGTCAGGAATGAGCAGTTCTTC	CASSLGYRQVVRNEQFF
TRBV28	TRBJ2-5	TRBD1	NA	TGTGCCAGCAGTCCCGCGGGGACAGGGGAAGAGACCCAGTACTTC	CASSPAGTGEETQYF
TRBV5-1	TRBJ1-1	NA	NA	TGCGCCAGCAGCTTTGGACCGACAGGACTCAACACTGAAGCTTTCTTT	CASSFGPTGLNTEAFF
TRBV19	TRBJ1-1	TRBD1	once	TGTGCCAGTACCCCGACAGGGATGGGCACTGAAGCTTTCTTT	CASTPTGMGTEAFF
TRBV28	TRBJ2-1	TRBD2	NA	TGTGCCAGTACTCCTAGCGGGAGTGTGAATGAGCAGTTCTTC	CASTPSGSVNEQFF
TRBV10-3	TRBJ2-7	TRBD1	few	TGTGCCATCAGTCGGGACAGGGTGGCCGAGCAGTACTTC	CAISRDRVAEQYF
TRBV6-5	TRBJ2-2	NA	few	TGTGCCAGCAGTACCGGACAGAACGGGGAGCTGTTTTTT	CASSTGQNGELFF
TRBV5-6	TRBJ2-7	NA	NA	TGTGCCAGCAGCCGAGCCGAGACCTACGAGCAGTACTTC	CASSRAETYEQYF
TRBV29-1	TRBJ1-4	NA	NA	TGCAGCGTGGGGGCCCTCGCAACTAATGAAAAACTGTTTTTT	CSVGALATNEKLFF
TRBV6-5	TRBJ1-3	TRBD1	NA	TGTGCCAGCAGTTACGCCGGGACAGGGGCTGGAAGCACCATATATTTT	CASSYAGTGAGSTIYF
TRBV5-1	TRBJ2-7	NA	NA	TGCGCCAGCAGCCCCCAAGGGGTCTACGAGCAGTACTTC	CASSPQGVYEQYF
TRBV19	TRBJ1-1	TRBD1	few	TGTGCCAGTAGGAGCAGGGGGGTGAACACTGAAGCTTTCTTT	CASRSRGVNTEAFF
TRBV2	TRBJ2-5	TRBD1	once	TGTGCCAGCAGGGCATGGACAGGGTACCAAGAGACCCAGTACTTC	CASRAWTGYQETQYF
TRBV4-1	TRBJ2-7	TRBD1	NA	TGCGCCAGCAGCCAAGGATTGGGACAGGGGTACGAGCAGTACTTC	CASSQGLGQGYEQYF
TRBV7-5	TRBJ2-1	NA	NA	TGTGCCAGAAGCTTCGTGGAGAGCGGGAGCAATGAGCAGTTCTTC	CARSFVESGSNEQFF
TRBV5-1	TRBJ2-5	TRBD1	NA	TGCGCCAGCACCAGGGGGCAGGGGCTGGAGACCCAGTACTTC	CASTRGQGLETQYF
TRBV15	TRBJ2-1	TRBD2	NA	TGTGCCACTTCAGCGGGGGGGAGCTCCTACAATGAGCAGTTCTTC	CATSAGGSSYNEQFF
TRBV7-2	TRBJ2-1	TRBD1	NA	TGTGCCAGCAGCTCGGGACAGAGCTCCTACAATGAGCAGTTCTTC	CASSSGQSSYNEQFF
TRBV7-6	TRBJ2-7	TRBD2	NA	TGTGCCAGCAGCTTCGGGGGGAGTTCCCCCTACGAGCAGTACTTC	CASSFGGSSPYEQYF
TRBV30	TRBJ2-7	NA	few	TGTGCCTGGAGCCGCGGGAACGAGCAGTACTTC	CAWSRGNEQYF
TRBV4-3	TRBJ2-7	TRBD2	NA	TGCGCCAGCAGCCCTAACAGCGGGGGAACCTCCGAGCAGTACTTC	CASSPNSGGTSEQYF
TRBV6-4	TRBJ2-1	NA	NA	TGTGCCAGCAGTGACGGACAGCCGTCCTACAATGAGCAGTTCTTC	CASSDGQPSYNEQFF
TRBV6-1	TRBJ2-1	TRBD2	few	TGTGCCAGCAGTTGGACGGGGGGGACCCACAATGAGCAGTTCTTC	CASSWTGGTHNEQFF
TRBV28	TRBJ1-1	TRBD1	NA	TGTGCCAGCAGTTTATCCCAGGGGGCGTACACTGAAGCTTTCTTT	CASSLSQGAYTEAFF
TRBV4-2	TRBJ2-3	TRBD2	NA	TGTGCCAGCAGCCAAACAGCGGGAGGGCCTACAGATACGCAGTATTTT	CASSQTAGGPTDTQYF
TRBV28	TRBJ2-7	NA	NA	TGTGCCAGCTCTCGTATCTCCTACGAGCAGTACTTC	CASSRISYEQYF
TRBV6-5	TRBJ2-5	TRBD2	once	TGTGCCAGCGGAGTAGCGGGAGGGGTACAGACCCAGTACTTC	CASGVAGGVQTQYF
TRBV28	TRBJ1-4	TRBD1	NA	TGTGCCAGCAGTAGGACACAGGGGGCTTATGAAAAACTGTTTTTT	CASSRTQGAYEKLFF
TRBV11-1	TRBJ2-5	NA	NA	TGTGCCAGCAGCCGGGATCATGGCTGGGAGACCCAGTACTTC	CASSRDHGWETQYF
TRBV6-5	TRBJ1-1	NA	NA	TGTGCCAGCAGTTACGCGGGGGGGCGAGCTTTCTTT	CASSYAGGRAFF
TRBV4-2	TRBJ2-1	TRBD2	few	TGTGCCAGCAGCCAAGACGGGCCTCGTGGCCTAGCGGGAAACAATGAGCAGTTCTTC	CASSQDGPRGLAGNNEQFF
TRBV7-9	TRBJ1-2	TRBD1	NA	TGTGCCGGCAGCGAAACCGGACAGGGAACGTTTGGCTACACCTTC	CAGSETGQGTFGYTF
TRBV5-1	TRBJ1-4	NA	NA	TGCGCCAGCAGCTTGGACACTAATAATGAAAAACTGTTTTTT	CASSLDTNNEKLFF
TRBV7-9	TRBJ2-7	TRBD1	NA	TGTGCCAGCAGCCCGAGGCCGACAGGGGGTTACGAGCAGTACTTC	CASSPRPTGGYEQYF
TRBV11-2	TRBJ2-2	NA	NA	TGTGCCAGCAGCTTCGGTAGTAACACCGGGGAGCTGTTTTTT	CASSFGSNTGELFF
TRBV2	TRBJ2-1	TRBD1	NA	TGTGCCAGCAGGGACAGGGTCAATGAGCAGTTCTTC	CASRDRVNEQFF
TRBV10-2	TRBJ2-1	TRBD2	many	TGCGCCAGCAGGGGGCGGACTAGCCCCCGGGATGAGCAGTTCTTC	CASRGRTSPRDEQFF